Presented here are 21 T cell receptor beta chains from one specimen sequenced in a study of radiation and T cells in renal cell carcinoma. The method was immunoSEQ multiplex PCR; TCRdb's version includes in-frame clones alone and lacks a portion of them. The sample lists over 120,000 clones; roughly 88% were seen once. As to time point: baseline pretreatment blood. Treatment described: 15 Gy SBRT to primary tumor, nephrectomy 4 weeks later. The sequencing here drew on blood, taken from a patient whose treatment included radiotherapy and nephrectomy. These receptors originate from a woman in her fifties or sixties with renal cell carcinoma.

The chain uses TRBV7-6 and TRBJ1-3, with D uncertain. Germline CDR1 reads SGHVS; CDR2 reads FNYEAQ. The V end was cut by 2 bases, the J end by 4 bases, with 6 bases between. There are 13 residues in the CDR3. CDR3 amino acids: CASSLTFGNTIYF. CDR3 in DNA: TGTGCCAGCAGCTTAACCTTCGGAAACACCATATATTTT.

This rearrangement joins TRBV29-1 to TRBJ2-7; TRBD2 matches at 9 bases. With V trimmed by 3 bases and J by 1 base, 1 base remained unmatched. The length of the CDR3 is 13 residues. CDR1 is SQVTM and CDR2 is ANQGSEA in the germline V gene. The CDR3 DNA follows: TGCAGCGTTGAGACTAGCGGTTCCTACGAGCAGTACTTC. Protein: CSVETSGSYEQYF.

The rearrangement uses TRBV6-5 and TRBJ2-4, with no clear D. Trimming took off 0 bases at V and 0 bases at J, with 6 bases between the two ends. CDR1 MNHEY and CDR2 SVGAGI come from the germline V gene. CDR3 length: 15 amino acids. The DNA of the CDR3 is TGTGCCAGCAGTTACTCAAGCATAGCCAAAAACATTCAGTACTTC. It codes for CASSYSSIAKNIQYF.

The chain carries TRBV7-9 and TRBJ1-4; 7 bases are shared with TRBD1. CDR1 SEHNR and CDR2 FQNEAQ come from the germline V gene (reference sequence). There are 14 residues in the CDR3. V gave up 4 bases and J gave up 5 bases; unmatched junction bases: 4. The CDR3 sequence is CASSWGTVNEKLFF. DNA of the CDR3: TGTGCCAGCAGCTGGGGGACAGTCAATGAAAAACTGTTTTTT.

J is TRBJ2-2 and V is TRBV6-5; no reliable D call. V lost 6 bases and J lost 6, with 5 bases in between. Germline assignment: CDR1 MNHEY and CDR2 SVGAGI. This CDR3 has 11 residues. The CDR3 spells CASRSAGELFF. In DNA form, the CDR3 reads TGTGCCAGCAGGTCCGCCGGGGAGCTGTTTTTT.

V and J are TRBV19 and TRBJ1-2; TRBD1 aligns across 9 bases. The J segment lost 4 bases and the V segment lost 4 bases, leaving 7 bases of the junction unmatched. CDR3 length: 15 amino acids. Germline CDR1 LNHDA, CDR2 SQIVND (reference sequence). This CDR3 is CASSNPGQGRYGYTF. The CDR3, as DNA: TGTGCCAGTAGTAATCCGGGACAGGGTCGCTATGGCTACACCTTC.

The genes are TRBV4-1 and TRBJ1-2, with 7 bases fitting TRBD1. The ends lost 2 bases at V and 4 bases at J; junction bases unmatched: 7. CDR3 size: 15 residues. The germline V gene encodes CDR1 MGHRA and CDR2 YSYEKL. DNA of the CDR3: TGCGCCAGCAGCCAACCCCGACAGGGACCCTATGGCTACACCTTC. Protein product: CASSQPRQGPYGYTF.

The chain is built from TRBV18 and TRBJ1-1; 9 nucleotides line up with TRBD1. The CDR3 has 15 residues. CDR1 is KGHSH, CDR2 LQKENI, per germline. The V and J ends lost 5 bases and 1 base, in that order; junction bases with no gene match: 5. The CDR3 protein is CASSALDRGNTEAFF. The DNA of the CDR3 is TGTGCCAGCTCAGCGTTGGACAGGGGGAACACTGAAGCTTTCTTT.

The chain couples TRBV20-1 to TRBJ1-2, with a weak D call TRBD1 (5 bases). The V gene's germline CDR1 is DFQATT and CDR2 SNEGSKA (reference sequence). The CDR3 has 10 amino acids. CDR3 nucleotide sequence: TGCAGCCTAGGGACGGATGGCTACACCTTC. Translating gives CSLGTDGYTF.

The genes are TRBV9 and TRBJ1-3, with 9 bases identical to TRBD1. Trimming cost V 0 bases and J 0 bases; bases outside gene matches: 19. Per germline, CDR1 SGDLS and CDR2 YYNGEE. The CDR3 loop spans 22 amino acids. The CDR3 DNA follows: TGTGCCAGCAGCGTAGGCCAGGTTGTTTGGACAGGGGCCACAATCTCTGGAAACACCATATATTTT. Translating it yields CASSVGQVVWTGATISGNTIYF.

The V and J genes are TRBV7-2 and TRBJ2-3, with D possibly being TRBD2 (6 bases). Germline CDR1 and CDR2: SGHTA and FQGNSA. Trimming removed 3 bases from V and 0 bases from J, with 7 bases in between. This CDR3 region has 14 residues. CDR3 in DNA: TGTGCCAGCAGCTTCGCGGGGAGCACAGATACGCAGTATTTT. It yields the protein CASSFAGSTDTQYF.

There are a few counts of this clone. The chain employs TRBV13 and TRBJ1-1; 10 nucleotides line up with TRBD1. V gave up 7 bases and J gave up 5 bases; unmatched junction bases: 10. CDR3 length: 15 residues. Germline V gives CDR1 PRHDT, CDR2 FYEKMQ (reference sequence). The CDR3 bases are TGTGCCAGCACCGCCTGGGACAGGGGAGATACTGAAGCTTTCTTT. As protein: CASTAWDRGDTEAFF.

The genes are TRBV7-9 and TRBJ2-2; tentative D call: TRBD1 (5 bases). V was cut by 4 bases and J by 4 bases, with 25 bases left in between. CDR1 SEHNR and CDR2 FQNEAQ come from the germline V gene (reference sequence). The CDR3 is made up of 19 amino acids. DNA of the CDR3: TGTGCCAGCAGCTCACGGCAGGGATTTGACCGCGCGGTCACCGGGGAGCTGTTTTTT. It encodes CASSSRQGFDRAVTGELFF.

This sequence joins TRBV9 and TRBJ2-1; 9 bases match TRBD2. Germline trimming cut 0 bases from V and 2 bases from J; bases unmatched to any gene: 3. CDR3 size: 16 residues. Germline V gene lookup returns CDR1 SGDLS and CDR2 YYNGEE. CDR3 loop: CASSVELAGAYNEQFF. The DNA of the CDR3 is TGTGCCAGCAGCGTAGAGTTAGCGGGGGCCTACAATGAGCAGTTCTTC.

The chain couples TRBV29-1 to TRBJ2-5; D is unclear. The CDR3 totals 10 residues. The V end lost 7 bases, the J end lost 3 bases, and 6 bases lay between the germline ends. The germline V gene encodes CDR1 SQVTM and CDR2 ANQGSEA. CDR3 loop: CSGREETQYF. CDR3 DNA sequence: TGCAGCGGAAGAGAAGAGACCCAGTACTTC.

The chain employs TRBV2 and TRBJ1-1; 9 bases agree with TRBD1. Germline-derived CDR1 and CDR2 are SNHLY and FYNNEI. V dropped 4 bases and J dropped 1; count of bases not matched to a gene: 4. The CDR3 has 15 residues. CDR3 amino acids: CASSALQGANTEAFF. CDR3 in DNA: TGTGCCAGCAGTGCCCTACAGGGGGCGAACACTGAAGCTTTCTTT. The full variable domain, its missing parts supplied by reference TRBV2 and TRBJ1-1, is EPEVTQTPSHQVTQMGQEVILRCVPISNHLYFYWYRQILGQKVEFLVSFYNNEISEKSEIFDDQFSVERPDGSNFTLKIRSTKLEDSAMYFCASSALQGANTEAFFGQGTRLTVV.

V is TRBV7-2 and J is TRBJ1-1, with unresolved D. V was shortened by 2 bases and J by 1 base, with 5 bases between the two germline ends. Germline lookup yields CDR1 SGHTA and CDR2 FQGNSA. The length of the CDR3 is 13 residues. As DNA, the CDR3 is TGTGCCAGCAGCTTAAGCAAGAACACTGAAGCTTTCTTT. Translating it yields CASSLSKNTEAFF.

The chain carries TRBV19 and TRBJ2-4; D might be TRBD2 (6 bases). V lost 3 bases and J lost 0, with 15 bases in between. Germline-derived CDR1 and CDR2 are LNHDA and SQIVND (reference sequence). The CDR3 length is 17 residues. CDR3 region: CASSILEGGVAKNIQYF. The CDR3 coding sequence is TGTGCCAGTAGTATCCTCGAAGGAGGGGTAGCCAAAAACATTCAGTACTTC.

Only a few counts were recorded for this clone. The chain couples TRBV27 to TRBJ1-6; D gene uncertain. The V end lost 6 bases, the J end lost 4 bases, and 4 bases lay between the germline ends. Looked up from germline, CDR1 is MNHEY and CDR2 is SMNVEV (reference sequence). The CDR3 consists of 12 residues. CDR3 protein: CASSRYNSPLHF. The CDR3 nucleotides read TGTGCCAGCAGCCGATATAATTCACCCCTCCACTTT.

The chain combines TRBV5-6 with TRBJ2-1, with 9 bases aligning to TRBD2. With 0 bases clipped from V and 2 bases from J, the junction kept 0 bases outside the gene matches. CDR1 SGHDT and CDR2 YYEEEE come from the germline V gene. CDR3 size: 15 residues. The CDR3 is CASSLASGAYNEQFF. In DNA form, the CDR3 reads TGTGCCAGCAGCTTGGCTAGCGGGGCCTACAATGAGCAGTTCTTC.

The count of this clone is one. The CDR3 bases are TGCGCCAGCAGCCCCTTAGCGAGCGGGGGCACAGATACGCAGTATTTT. This translates into CASSPLASGGTDTQYF. V usage is TRBV5-1 and J usage is TRBJ2-3; 7 bases are a match to TRBD2. V lost 4 bases and J lost 1; bases outside the gene matches: 9. Germline-derived CDR1 and CDR2 are SGHRS and YFSETQ. The CDR3 runs to 16 residues. Supplemented by reference TRBV5-1 and TRBJ2-3, the full variable domain reads KAGVTQTPRYLIKTRGQQVTLSCSPISGHRSVSWYQQTPGQGLQFLFEYFSETQRNKGNFPGRFSGRQFSNSRSEMNVSTLELGDSALYLCASSPLASGGTDTQYFGPGTRLTVL.